The next 16 T cell receptor beta chains were all read from a single sample in a study of T cell responses to AZD1222 COVID-19 vaccine. TCRdb keeps only in-frame clones here, not all; method: immunoSEQ multiplex PCR. Of 60,000 to 85,000 clones detected, around 86% appear once; the ten largest clones hold roughly 18%. This specimen consisted of peripheral blood, obtained 28 days after the second AZD1222 dose. These receptors were collected from an adult who received the AZD1222 COVID-19 vaccine.

This chain joins TRBV4-1 and TRBJ2-3; TRBD2 aligns across 8 bases. This CDR3 is 17 amino acids long. V shed 3 bases and J 2 bases; nucleotides not matched to a gene: 10. Germline V gene lookup returns CDR1 MGHRA and CDR2 YSYEKL. Written as DNA, the CDR3 is TGCGCCAGCAGCCAGGTATTCGGGGGGGCCGACACAGATACGCAGTATTTT. Translated: CASSQVFGGADTDTQYF.

J is TRBJ1-6 and V is TRBV2; tentative D call: TRBD1 (6 bases). CDR1 SNHLY and CDR2 FYNNEI come from the germline V gene. V shed 6 bases and J shed 4 bases, with 10 bases lying between them. The CDR3 is 14 amino acids. CDR3 loop: CASRDSPYNSPLHF. The CDR3 DNA sequence: TGTGCCAGCAGGGACAGCCCTTATAATTCACCCCTCCACTTT.

This sequence joins TRBV27 and TRBJ2-7, with TRBD1 identical over 7 bases. This CDR3 is 14 amino acids long. With V trimmed by 7 bases and J by 0 bases, 6 bases remained unmatched. Germline V gives CDR1 MNHEY, CDR2 SMNVEV (reference sequence). CDR3 DNA sequence: TGTGCCAGCAAAGCAGGGGGAAGCTCCTACGAGCAGTACTTC. Protein sequence: CASKAGGSSYEQYF.

V usage is TRBV27 and J usage is TRBJ2-1, with 11 bases that match TRBD1. V dropped 2 bases and J dropped 14; count of bases not matched to a gene: 5. Germline CDR1 reads MNHEY; CDR2 reads SMNVEV (reference sequence). This CDR3 is built from 13 residues. CDR3 sequence: CASSLIRDRGKFF. The CDR3 nucleotides are TGTGCCAGCAGTTTAATCCGGGACAGGGGGAAGTTCTTC.

V and J are TRBV18 and TRBJ2-1; D is possibly TRBD1 (6 bases). This CDR3 comprises 15 residues. Looked up from germline, CDR1 is KGHSH and CDR2 is LQKENI. V was clipped by 6 bases and J by 8 bases, with 20 bases between them. This chain's CDR3 is CASSPLALGGDEQFF. The CDR3 region has the DNA TGTGCCAGCTCGCCGCTAGCTCTTGGGGGCGATGAGCAGTTCTTC.

The rearrangement uses TRBV11-2 and TRBJ1-2; a possible D gene is TRBD1 (6 bases). V was cut by 0 bases and J by 7 bases, with 12 bases left in between. Per germline, CDR1 SGHAT and CDR2 FQNNGV. The length of the CDR3 is 14 residues. CDR3 loop: CASSLDQGLGGYTF. DNA for the CDR3: TGTGCCAGCAGCTTAGACCAGGGGTTGGGTGGCTACACCTTC.

The chain joins TRBV11-2 to TRBJ2-1, with 11 bases lining up with TRBD2. CDR1 is SGHAT and CDR2 is FQNNGV in the germline V gene. There are 14 residues in the CDR3. J was trimmed by 8 bases and V by 7 bases; bases with no gene match: 7. CDR3 residues: CASTPTSGGYEQFF. The CDR3 DNA reads TGTGCCAGCACCCCAACTAGCGGGGGTTATGAGCAGTTCTTC.

This clone is termed medium-sized (0.01 to 0.1%). The chain couples TRBV2 to TRBJ2-2, with TRBD1 matching over 9 bases. Trimming cost V 7 bases and J 6 bases; bases outside gene matches: 9. There are 15 residues in the CDR3. CDR1 and CDR2 from the germline V gene are SNHLY and FYNNEI. The CDR3 DNA reads TGTGCCAGCAAACAGGGGGCAGGGACGCCCGGGGAGCTGTTTTTT. Encoded protein: CASKQGAGTPGELFF.

This sequence joins TRBV10-3 and TRBJ1-1; 8 bases are a match to TRBD1. V shed 7 bases and J 6 bases; nucleotides not matched to a gene: 7. CDR1 ENHRY and CDR2 SYGVKD come from the germline V gene. This CDR3 comprises 13 residues. The CDR3 sequence: CAINKGQESEAFF. As DNA, the CDR3 is TGTGCCATCAATAAGGGACAGGAGTCTGAAGCTTTCTTT.

The chain has TRBV27 and TRBJ1-2; 9 nucleotides match TRBD1. The germline V gene has CDR1 MNHEY and CDR2 SMNVEV (reference sequence). V was clipped by 5 bases and J by 2 bases; unmatched bases: 12. The CDR3 length is 17 residues. The CDR3 region is CASSTRQGVILNYGYTF. The CDR3 DNA is TGTGCCAGCAGTACTAGACAGGGGGTAATCCTCAACTATGGCTACACCTTC.

With respect to this clone: A read error may produce the germline difference seen at one junction end. The rearrangement links TRBV6-6 to TRBJ1-2, with 8 bases aligning to TRBD1. Germline-derived CDR1 and CDR2 are MNHNY and SVGAGI (reference sequence). The CDR3 contains 14 residues. The CDR3 DNA is TGTGCCAGCAGCTACTCGAACAGGGGGAAGGGCTACACCTTC. This sequence encodes CASSYSNRGKGYTF.

J is TRBJ2-7 and V is TRBV3-1 (or the pseudogene TRBV3-2); D unclear. Germline lookup yields CDR1 LGHDT and CDR2 YNNKEL (reference sequence). Trimming took 5 bases from V and 4 from J, leaving 27 bases between them. There are 18 residues in the CDR3. The CDR3 reads CASSGRVGALGLVYEQYF. The CDR3 DNA follows: TGTGCCAGCAGCGGCCGGGTCGGTGCCTTAGGGCTGGTTTACGAGCAGTACTTC.

This chain links TRBV4-1 with TRBJ1-5; D remains ambiguous. Trimming stripped 1 base from V and 4 bases from J, with 5 bases between. The CDR3 length is 13 residues. Germline assignment: CDR1 MGHRA and CDR2 YSYEKL. The CDR3 reads CASSQGQNQPQHF. DNA for the CDR3: TGCGCCAGCAGCCAAGGGCAAAATCAGCCCCAGCATTTT.

This chain links TRBV5-1 with TRBJ2-7; 7 positions agree with TRBD1. The CDR3 consists of 13 residues. Germline V gene sequence: CDR1 SGHRS, CDR2 YFSETQ. J gave up 6 bases and V 0 bases, and 3 bases lay outside the gene matches. The CDR3 sequence is CASSLGQGGEQYF. The CDR3 DNA follows: TGCGCCAGCAGCTTGGGACAGGGTGGCGAGCAGTACTTC.

This clone was found a few times. The chain recombines TRBV5-6 with TRBJ2-5, with D maybe TRBD1 (6 bases). Germline V gene lookup returns CDR1 SGHDT and CDR2 YYEEEE. The CDR3 covers 15 residues. Trimming stripped 0 bases from V and 5 bases from J, with 14 bases between. As DNA, the CDR3 is TGTGCCAGCAGCTTGGGGATTACAGGGATGGAGACCCAGTACTTC. It codes for CASSLGITGMETQYF.

This clone was detected only a few times. This chain links TRBV12-3 or TRBV12-4 with TRBJ2-7, with D unresolved. V lost 1 base, J lost 6 bases, and 10 bases lay in between. The CDR3 loop spans 13 amino acids. CDR3 nucleotides: TGTGCCAGCAGTTTAGAGGTTATACGCGAGCAGTACTTC. Protein: CASSLEVIREQYF.